A selection of T cell receptor beta chains follows, all from one sample in a study of PD-L1 blockade in urothelial cancer. Data came from immunoSEQ multiplex PCR; TCRdb stores just in-frame clones and leaves some out. The sample has 20,000 to 30,000 clones, about 88% seen once. Sequencing used PBMCs, obtained around atezolizumab (anti-PD-L1) treatment. Receptors originate from a man between 60 and 75 years old with urothelial cancer. Both conserved end residues are part of each CDR3. A D gene is named only where the DNA matches it firmly. Rows may omit the clone size; those that give it use once, few, many or a size class.

v_gene,d_gene,j_gene,abundance,CDR3nt,CDR3aa
TRBV30,TRBD1,TRBJ1-2,medium-sized,TGTGCCTGGAGTGTATATTTCTGGGACAGGGATAACTATGGCTACACCTTC,CAWSVYFWDRDNYGYTF
TRBV28,.,TRBJ1-1,.,TGTGCCAGCACCCTAGGGGGGGCCCTCATGAACACTGAAGCTTTCTTT,CASTLGGALMNTEAFF
TRBV6-5,TRBD2,TRBJ2-7,.,TGTGCCAGCAGTTACTCGGCGGGAGGCCCCTACGAGCAGTACTTC,CASSYSAGGPYEQYF
TRBV2,TRBD2,TRBJ2-5,.,TGTGCCAGCACACCTCGAGGGAGGGGCGAAGAGACCCAGTACTTC,CASTPRGRGEETQYF
TRBV25-1,TRBD1,TRBJ1-1,.,TGTGCCAGCAGTGTTCCGGGACAGCCAACGTCTGAAGCTTTCTTT,CASSVPGQPTSEAFF
TRBV2,.,TRBJ1-1,.,TGTGCCAGCACCCGGGAAAACACTGAAGCTTTCTTT,CASTRENTEAFF
TRBV9,TRBD1,TRBJ1-2,once,TGTGCCAGCAGCGTAGGACAGGGGGCTGGGGGCTACACCTTC,CASSVGQGAGGYTF
TRBV19,TRBD2,TRBJ2-1,.,TGTGCCAGCCAAAGGACTAGCGGGAGTAATGAGCAGTTCTTC,CASQRTSGSNEQFF
TRBV7-6,.,TRBJ2-2,.,TGTGCCAGCAGCTTAACAGGGAAGGAATCCGGGGAGCTGTTTTTT,CASSLTGKESGELFF
TRBV5-1,.,TRBJ2-1,.,TGCGCCAGCATCCAACAGGCCTCCAATGAGCAGTTCTTC,CASIQQASNEQFF
TRBV5-1,TRBD1,TRBJ1-2,.,TGCGCCAGCAGCTACGGACAGGGGAATGGCTACACCTTC,CASSYGQGNGYTF
TRBV10-2,.,TRBJ2-5,once,TGCGCCAGCATGGGCCCCGGCGGGGAGACCCAGTACTTC,CASMGPGGETQYF
TRBV28,TRBD2,TRBJ2-5,.,TGTGCCAGCAGTTCCCCTGAACCACGCCGGGGAGGGGAGACCCAGTACTTC,CASSSPEPRRGGETQYF
TRBV6-1,.,TRBJ1-1,.,TGTGCCAGCAGTGAATGGCAGACTATGAACACTGAAGCTTTCTTT,CASSEWQTMNTEAFF
TRBV10-2,.,TRBJ2-1,.,TGCGCCAGCAGTGACTGGGACTTGCGGGGAAATGAGCAGTTCTTC,CASSDWDLRGNEQFF
TRBV18,TRBD1,TRBJ2-4,.,TGTGCCAGCTCAGCACAGGGGATAGGCAACATTCAGTACTTC,CASSAQGIGNIQYF
TRBV6-6,.,TRBJ1-5,.,TGTGCCAGCAGTTACAGGGTTGACAGTGATCAGCCCCAGCATTTT,CASSYRVDSDQPQHF
TRBV7-9,.,TRBJ1-1,.,TGTGCCAGCAGCTTAACATTGAACACTGAAGCTTTCTTT,CASSLTLNTEAFF
TRBV7-2,.,TRBJ2-1,.,TGTGCCAGCAGCCCCCGTTACGGTGGTTCAAATGAGCAGTTCTTC,CASSPRYGGSNEQFF
TRBV7-9,.,TRBJ1-5,.,TGTGCCAGCAGCCAAGTGGCAGTAAATCAGCCCCAGCATTTT,CASSQVAVNQPQHF
TRBV11-2,.,TRBJ1-2,.,TGTGCCAGCAGCTATACGGGGATAGGGGGCTACACCTTC,CASSYTGIGGYTF
TRBV5-4,TRBD2,TRBJ2-7,.,TGTGCCAGCAGCTCCACCCTAGGCGGCGGGAGTAACTACGAGCAGTACTTC,CASSSTLGGGSNYEQYF
TRBV10-1,.,TRBJ1-4,.,TGCGCCAGCAGTGAGATAGAGGGGGCAACTAATGAAAAACTGTTTTTT,CASSEIEGATNEKLFF
TRBV2,.,TRBJ1-5,.,TGTGCCAGCAGTGCGGACACGAGCAATCAGCCCCAGCATTTT,CASSADTSNQPQHF
TRBV19,.,TRBJ2-7,.,TGTGCCAGTAGTCGTGGGCCCCGCTACGAGCAGTACTTC,CASSRGPRYEQYF
TRBV7-2,.,TRBJ2-2,.,TGTGCCAGCAGCATTAGCGGACGGCGGGCCGGGGAGCTGTTTTTT,CASSISGRRAGELFF
TRBV4-1,.,TRBJ1-1,.,TGCGCCAGCAGCCTAAGGGGATCGGGGGGTGCTATGAACACTGAAGCTTTCTTT,CASSLRGSGGAMNTEAFF
TRBV30,.,TRBJ1-2,few,TGTGCCTGGAGTGTCACTCAGGGGTTCGTCTATGGCTACACCTTC,CAWSVTQGFVYGYTF
TRBV18,.,TRBJ1-2,.,TGTGCCAGCTCACCAGGACAGTCCTATGGCTACACCTTC,CASSPGQSYGYTF
TRBV5-1,TRBD1,TRBJ1-1,.,TGCGCCAGCAGCTCGATGACGACAGGGACTGCGGCTTTCTTT,CASSSMTTGTAAFF
TRBV5-1,TRBD1,TRBJ2-2,.,TGCGCCAGCAGCCGCACTACAGGGGGCATCGGGGAGCTGTTTTTT,CASSRTTGGIGELFF
TRBV11-2,.,TRBJ1-2,.,TGTGCCAGCAGCCTAGCGGGGGGGTTGGGAGGCTACACCTTC,CASSLAGGLGGYTF
TRBV9,.,TRBJ1-6,once,TGTGCCAGCAGCCCACTATCAAATTCACCCCTCCACTTT,CASSPLSNSPLHF
TRBV7-9,.,TRBJ2-1,.,TGTGCCAGCAGCCCAGGTAGAGTCCAGTTCTTC,CASSPGRVQFF
TRBV5-1,.,TRBJ1-5,.,TGCGCCAGCAGCTTGGTCGGGGATACTCAGCCCCAGCATTTT,CASSLVGDTQPQHF
TRBV18,.,TRBJ2-7,.,TGTGCCAGCTCACCCGGAGGACGGGATAGATACGAGCAGTACTTC,CASSPGGRDRYEQYF
TRBV7-2,.,TRBJ1-2,.,TGTGCCAGCAGCCCCACCAGACAGTCTATGGCCTACACCTTC,CASSPTRQSMAYTF
TRBV6-1,.,TRBJ2-3,.,TGTGCCAGCAACCAGGGGACAAGAGGTGGGGATACGCAGTATTTT,CASNQGTRGGDTQYF
TRBV30,TRBD2,TRBJ2-7,.,TGTGCCTGGAGTCCGCTAGCGGGAGTCCGCGAGCAGTACTTC,CAWSPLAGVREQYF
TRBV5-6,.,TRBJ2-5,.,TGTGCCAGCAGTAAAACCCAGGGCCGAATTTACGAGACCCAGTACTTC,CASSKTQGRIYETQYF
TRBV4-2,.,TRBJ1-1,.,TGTGCCAGCAGCCAAGTAGCGGGGGAAAACACTGAAGCTTTCTTT,CASSQVAGENTEAFF
TRBV14,.,TRBJ1-1,.,TGTGCCAGCAGCCACAGAGGATTGAACACTGAAGCTTTCTTT,CASSHRGLNTEAFF
TRBV19,.,TRBJ1-5,.,TGTGCCAGTAGTACCCAGGCGGAGGGTCAGCCCCAGCATTTT,CASSTQAEGQPQHF
TRBV10-2,TRBD1,TRBJ1-4,.,TGCGCCAGCAGTGATCTTGGCAGGGGGCCAGGTGGTGAAAAACTGTTTTTT,CASSDLGRGPGGEKLFF
TRBV27,TRBD2,TRBJ2-7,.,TGTGCCAGCAGTTCCTCCGGGACTAGGCACCACGAGCAGTACTTC,CASSSSGTRHHEQYF
TRBV11-3,TRBD2,TRBJ2-1,.,TGTGCCAGCAGCTCCGATAAAACAAGCGGGAGGGGCAATGAGCAGTTCTTC,CASSSDKTSGRGNEQFF
TRBV27,.,TRBJ1-2,.,TGTGCCAGCAGTTCGAGTGGTCGCCAGGGGATAGCTAACTATGGCTACACCTTC,CASSSSGRQGIANYGYTF
TRBV13,TRBD2,TRBJ2-1,.,TGTGCCAGCAGCTTACGGGCTAGCGGGAGCTCCTACAATGAGCAGTTCTTC,CASSLRASGSSYNEQFF
TRBV25-1,.,TRBJ2-2,.,TGTGCCAGCAGTCGAGGGGGATTCACCGGGGAGCTGTTTTTT,CASSRGGFTGELFF
TRBV7-8,.,TRBJ2-1,.,TGTGCCAGCAGCCTGCGGTTCCGACGGATGAGCTCCTACAATGAGCAGTTCTTC,CASSLRFRRMSSYNEQFF
TRBV5-4,.,TRBJ2-5,.,TGTGCCAGCAGCTGGAAACAGCCCCACCAAGAGACCCAGTACTTC,CASSWKQPHQETQYF
TRBV19,.,TRBJ1-5,.,TGTGCCAGTAGTGCTCGCACAAGTAGCAATCAGCCCCAGCATTTT,CASSARTSSNQPQHF
TRBV11-2,.,TRBJ2-1,few,TGTGCCAGCAGCTTAGACGGTCGGCGGGGGCGTTACAATGAGCAGTTCTTC,CASSLDGRRGRYNEQFF
TRBV5-1,TRBD2,TRBJ2-7,few,TGCGCCAGCAGCCCGGGACTACCCCTGGGCGAGCAGTACTTC,CASSPGLPLGEQYF
TRBV27,TRBD1,TRBJ2-7,.,TGTGCCAGCAGGCCGGGACAGGTCTCCTACGAGCAGTACTTC,CASRPGQVSYEQYF
TRBV6-5,TRBD1,TRBJ2-1,.,TGTGCCAGCAGCCGGGACAGGCGCTCCTACAATGAGCAGTTCTTC,CASSRDRRSYNEQFF
TRBV9,.,TRBJ2-3,.,TGTGCCAGCAGCGTAGGGGGCGGGGCGATCACAGATACGCAGTATTTT,CASSVGGGAITDTQYF
TRBV6-5,.,TRBJ1-1,.,TGTGCCAGCAGTTCCACTTTGCAAGGGAGAGCTTTCTTT,CASSSTLQGRAFF
TRBV2,TRBD1,TRBJ2-7,.,TGTGCCAGCAGAAAGACAGGGCCGGCCTACGAGCAGTACTTC,CASRKTGPAYEQYF
TRBV7-7,TRBD2,TRBJ2-1,.,TGTGCTAGCAGCTTACGACTAGCGGGAAACAATGAGCAGTTCTTC,CASSLRLAGNNEQFF